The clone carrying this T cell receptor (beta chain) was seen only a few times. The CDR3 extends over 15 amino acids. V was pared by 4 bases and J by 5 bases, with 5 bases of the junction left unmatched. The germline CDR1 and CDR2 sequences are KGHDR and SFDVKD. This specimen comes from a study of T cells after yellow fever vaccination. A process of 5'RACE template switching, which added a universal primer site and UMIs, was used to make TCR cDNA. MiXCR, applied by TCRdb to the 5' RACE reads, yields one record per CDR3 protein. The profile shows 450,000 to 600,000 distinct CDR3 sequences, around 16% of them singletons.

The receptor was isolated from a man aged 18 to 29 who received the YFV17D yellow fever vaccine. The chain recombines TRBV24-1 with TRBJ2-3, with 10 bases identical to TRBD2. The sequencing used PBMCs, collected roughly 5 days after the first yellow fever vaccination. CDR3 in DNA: TGTGCCACCAGTGAACAGGGACTAGCGAAAGATACGCAGTATTTT. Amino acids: CATSEQGLAKDTQYF.